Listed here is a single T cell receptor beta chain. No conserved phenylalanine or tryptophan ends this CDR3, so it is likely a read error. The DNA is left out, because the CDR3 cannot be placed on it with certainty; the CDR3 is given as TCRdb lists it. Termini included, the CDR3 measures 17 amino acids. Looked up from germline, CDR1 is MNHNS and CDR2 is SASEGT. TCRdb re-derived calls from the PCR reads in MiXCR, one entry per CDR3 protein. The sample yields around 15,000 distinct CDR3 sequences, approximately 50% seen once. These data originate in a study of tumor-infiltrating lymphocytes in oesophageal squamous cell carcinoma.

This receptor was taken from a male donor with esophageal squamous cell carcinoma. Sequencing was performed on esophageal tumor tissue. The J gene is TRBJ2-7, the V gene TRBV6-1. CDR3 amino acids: CASRTSTHTNYGYTFGS.